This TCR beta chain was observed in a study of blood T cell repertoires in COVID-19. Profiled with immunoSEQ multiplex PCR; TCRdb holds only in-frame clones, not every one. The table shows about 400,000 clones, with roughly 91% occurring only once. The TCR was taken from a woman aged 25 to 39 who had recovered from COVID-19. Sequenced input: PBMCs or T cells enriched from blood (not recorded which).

CDR3: CASMGGTEAFF. CDR3 coding DNA: TGTGCCAGCATGGGGGGCACTGAAGCTTTCTTT. The chain joins TRBV25-1 to TRBJ1-1; TRBD1 might be the D (5 bases). Germline V gene data show CDR1 as MGHDK and CDR2 as SYGVNS. Trimming shortened V by 7 bases and J by 4 bases, and 7 bases separated the two germline ends. CDR3 size: 11 residues.